A single sample gave rise to the 27 T cell receptor beta chains below, sequenced in a study of T cells in Graves' hyperthyroidism and ophthalmopathy. TCR beta CDR3 regions were amplified from RNA transcripts. An initial round of RT-PCR targeting the TCR CDR3 relied on the HTBI primer set. TCRdb recomputed calls from the multiplex PCR reads with MiXCR, one row per CDR3 protein. The sample shows roughly 180,000 distinct CDR3 sequences, approximately 9% of them seen only once. Sequenced: blood. All receptors come from a woman younger than 30 with Graves' hyperthyroidism that later progressed to Graves' ophthalmopathy.

Ten or more counts support this clonotype. The J gene is TRBJ2-1, the V gene TRBV2; weak D call: TRBD1 (6 bases). V lost 4 bases and J 0 bases, leaving 13 bases between the germline ends. The CDR3 is 16 residues long. The germline V gene has CDR1 SNHLY and CDR2 FYNNEI. The CDR3 DNA reads TGTGCCAGCAGTGCCTTAACAGGGTCCTCCTACAATGAGCAGTTCTTC. It specifies CASSALTGSSYNEQFF.

This clonotype has a count of ten or more. The chain employs TRBV11-1 and TRBJ1-2; perhaps TRBD1 as D (5 bases). In germline, CDR1 is SGHAT, CDR2 FQDESV (reference sequence). V was clipped by 5 bases and J by 5 bases, with 15 bases between them. This CDR3 contains 14 residues. DNA of the CDR3: TGTGCCAGCAGCCCACGGGGCAAGGAATATGGCTACACCTTC. It is translated as CASSPRGKEYGYTF.

This chain links TRBV2 with TRBJ1-2, with no clear D. The CDR3 runs 14 residues. V was trimmed by 4 bases and J by 0 bases, leaving 9 bases between them. The germline V gene has CDR1 SNHLY and CDR2 FYNNEI. The CDR3 region is CASSARRPNYGYTF. CDR3 coding DNA: TGTGCCAGCAGTGCTCGGAGACCTAACTATGGCTACACCTTC.

Many counts were recorded for this clonotype. The CDR3 DNA sequence: TGTGCCAGCAACTCTGGGGCCAACGTCCTGACTTTC. Translating it yields CASNSGANVLTF. The chain uses TRBV2 and TRBJ2-6, with D hard to call. The V end was cut by 7 bases, the J end by 0 bases, with 1 base between. This CDR3 is built from 12 residues. The V gene's germline CDR1 is SNHLY and CDR2 FYNNEI.

This clonotype was counted ten times or more. The genes are TRBV20-1 and TRBJ2-7, with 7 bases lining up with TRBD2. Germline CDR1 DFQATT, CDR2 SNEGSKA (reference sequence). The CDR3 is 14 amino acids. CDR3 sequence: CTAIWGGSSYEQYF. DNA for the CDR3: TGCACCGCTATTTGGGGCGGGAGCTCCTACGAGCAGTACTTC.

This clonotype has ten or more counts. The gene calls are TRBV12-3 or TRBV12-4 and TRBJ1-1; no clear D. This CDR3 comprises 13 residues. V was pared by 3 bases and J by 6 bases, with 11 bases between. The CDR3 loop reads CASSLKASSEAFF. The CDR3 DNA reads as TGTGCCAGCAGTTTGAAAGCCAGCTCTGAAGCTTTCTTT.

This clonotype turned up a few times. The chain uses TRBV12-3 or TRBV12-4 and TRBJ2-7; maybe TRBD1 (6 bases). This CDR3 spans 13 amino acids. V lost 6 bases and J lost 2, with 11 bases in between. CDR3 in DNA: TGTGCCAGCAGCCAACAGGGACCCTACGAGCAGTACTTC. It is translated as CASSQQGPYEQYF.

The sample holds many counts of this clonotype. V gene TRBV12-3 or TRBV12-4 combines with J gene TRBJ2-3, with D maybe TRBD2 (7 bases). Trimming shortened V by 5 bases and J by 5 bases, and 11 bases separated the two germline ends. The CDR3 totals 13 residues. In nucleotides, the CDR3 is TGTGCCAGCAGTAACAGGGAGGGAGATACGCAGTATTTT. Encoded protein: CASSNREGDTQYF.

This clonotype turned up a few times. The chain carries TRBV9 and TRBJ1-6; no definite D call. Germline CDR1 and CDR2: SGDLS and YYNGEE. Deletions cut 0 bases from V and 7 bases from J, with 14 bases between. This CDR3 spans 16 amino acids. CDR3 sequence reads: CASSVESSPANSPLHF. In DNA form, the CDR3 reads TGTGCCAGCAGCGTAGAGTCCAGTCCGGCCAATTCACCCCTCCACTTT. The variable domain in full, with the rest retrieved from reference TRBV9 and TRBJ1-6, is DSGVTQTPKHLITATGQRVTLRCSPRSGDLSVYWYQQSLDQGLQFLIQYYNGEERAKGNILERFSAQQFPDLHSELNLSSLELGDSALYFCASSVESSPANSPLHFGNGTRLTVT.

Comments on this clonotype: Given a much more abundant clone one base away, this may be a read error. The gene calls are TRBV14 and TRBJ1-2; maybe TRBD1 (6 bases). This CDR3 has 13 residues. The germline V gene encodes CDR1 SGHDN and CDR2 FVKESK. The CDR3 DNA follows: TGTGCCAACAGCCAAGGCACAGGGAGCGGCTACACCTTC. Encoded protein: CANSQGTGSGYTF.

This clonotype was seen ten or more times. The V call is TRBV6-1, the J call TRBJ1-6; 7 bases match TRBD1. Trimming removed 6 bases from V and 10 bases from J; junction bases left unmatched: 12. The V gene's germline CDR1 is MNHNS and CDR2 SASEGT. The CDR3 consists of 15 residues. CDR3 sequence: CASSLTGERGSPLHF. The CDR3 nucleotides are TGTGCCAGCAGCCTTACAGGGGAAAGAGGATCACCCCTCCACTTT.

This clonotype has a handful of counts. V and J are TRBV3-1 and TRBJ2-2; D remains unclear. Deletions cut 4 bases from V and 4 bases from J, with 13 bases between. Looked up from germline, CDR1 is LGHDT and CDR2 is YNNKEL (reference sequence). The CDR3 runs 15 residues. The CDR3 reads CASSLTTYPTGELFF. DNA for the CDR3: TGTGCCAGCAGCCTCACTACCTACCCCACCGGGGAGCTGTTTTTT.

This clonotype has just a few counts. A clone one base away is much larger, so this may be a read error. The rearrangement joins TRBV2 to TRBJ1-2; 7 bases map to TRBD1. Trimming removed 8 bases from V and 8 bases from J; junction bases left unmatched: 8. CDR3 size: 12 residues. Germline values: CDR1 SNHLY, CDR2 FYNNEI. The CDR3 loop is CASYGTGVGYTF. Here the CDR3 DNA reads TGTGCCAGCTATGGTACAGGGGTCGGCTACACCTTC.

This clonotype was picked up a small number of times. This chain uses TRBV29-1 with TRBJ1-3; D gene uncertain. V lost 5 bases, J lost 0 bases, and 17 bases lay in between. CDR1 is SQVTM and CDR2 is ANQGSEA in the germline V gene. This CDR3 comprises 16 residues. CDR3 nucleotide sequence: TGCAGCGTTATTTCAGACCTAACTATCTCTGGAAACACCATATATTTT. Encoded protein: CSVISDLTISGNTIYF.

In its sample, this clonotype was seen many times. The V and J genes are TRBV7-3 and TRBJ2-2; unclear D gene. The V gene lost 0 bases and the J gene lost 3 bases, with 2 bases spanning the gap. In germline, CDR1 is SGHTA, CDR2 FQGTGA. The CDR3 is 13 residues long. The CDR3 nucleotides read TGTGCCAGCAGCTTAACTTACACCGGGGAGCTGTTTTTT. It is translated as CASSLTYTGELFF.

The table lists this clonotype with many counts. The CDR3: CASSFGTGGDYEQYF. As DNA, the CDR3 is TGTGCCAGCAGCTTTGGGACAGGGGGAGACTACGAGCAGTACTTC. The rearrangement links TRBV7-9 to TRBJ2-7, with 11 bases matching TRBD1. Trimming removed 3 bases from V and 3 bases from J; junction bases left unmatched: 4. The CDR3 has 15 amino acids. CDR1 is SEHNR, CDR2 FQNEAQ, per germline (reference sequence).

There are many counts of this clonotype. The chain uses TRBV30 and TRBJ1-2, with TRBD1 identical over 7 bases. The junction had 2 bases not matched to a gene; V was cut back by 2 bases and J by 2 bases. The CDR3 is made up of 13 amino acids. Per germline, CDR1 GTSNPN and CDR2 SVGIG (reference sequence). In DNA, the CDR3 is TGTGCCTGGAGTAGAGGGGGCAACTATGGCTACACCTTC. Protein product: CAWSRGGNYGYTF.

This clonotype came up many times. J is TRBJ2-7 and V is TRBV28; 8 bases fit TRBD1. The germline CDR1 and CDR2 sequences are MDHEN and SYDVKM. The CDR3 extends over 15 amino acids. Germline trimming cut 6 bases from V and 5 bases from J; bases unmatched to any gene: 12. The CDR3 bases are TGTGCCAGCAGAAAACAGGGGGGCAGCCTCCACGAGCAGTACTTC. Protein: CASRKQGGSLHEQYF.

This clonotype was picked up many times. The rearrangement uses TRBV12-3 or TRBV12-4 and TRBJ1-4, with no clear D. V was trimmed by 9 bases and J by 3 bases, leaving 14 bases between them. This CDR3 is 14 amino acids long. The CDR3 sequence: CASTPAGANEKLFF. The CDR3 DNA sequence: TGTGCCAGTACCCCGGCAGGAGCTAATGAAAAACTGTTTTTT.

The sample holds many counts of this clonotype. This chain links TRBV2 with TRBJ2-1, with 12 bases that match TRBD2. Germline CDR1 reads SNHLY; CDR2 reads FYNNEI. CDR3 length: 16 residues. V gave up 6 bases and J gave up 3 bases; unmatched junction bases: 6. This CDR3 reads CASSPLAGGNYNEQFF. CDR3 coding DNA: TGTGCCAGCAGCCCACTAGCGGGGGGTAACTACAATGAGCAGTTCTTC.

This clonotype was seen repeatedly, ten times or more. The chain joins TRBV10-2 to TRBJ1-1, with D unresolved. The V gene lost 8 bases and the J gene lost 2 bases, with 24 bases spanning the gap. This CDR3 comprises 17 residues. Per the germline V gene, CDR1 is WSHSY and CDR2 is SAAADI. The CDR3 region has the DNA TGCGCCAGCCTAAGACAAGGCCACTTAGGAGAAAACACTGAAGCTTTCTTT. Its translation: CASLRQGHLGENTEAFF.

J is TRBJ2-7 and V is TRBV4-2; D gene uncertain. Germline V gene sequence: CDR1 LGHNA, CDR2 YNFKEQ. The CDR3 length is 13 residues. Trimming stripped 1 base from V and 6 bases from J, with 10 bases between. The CDR3 sequence: CASSQGSSPEQYF. In DNA, the CDR3 is TGTGCCAGCAGCCAAGGTTCATCTCCCGAGCAGTACTTC.

This clonotype was observed many times. This chain joins TRBV6-1 and TRBJ2-5, with D perhaps being TRBD1 or TRBD2 (5 bases each). There are 15 residues in the CDR3. CDR1 MNHNS and CDR2 SASEGT come from the germline V gene. V shed 4 bases and J shed 0 bases, with 12 bases lying between them. CDR3 coding DNA: TGTGCCAGCAGTGCCTCGGGACGCTACCAAGAGACCCAGTACTTC. Its translation is CASSASGRYQETQYF.

This clonotype was detected a few times. This sequence joins TRBV9 and TRBJ2-6; D not certain. The V gene lost 5 bases and the J gene lost 3 bases, with 6 bases spanning the gap. CDR3 length: 13 residues. Germline values: CDR1 SGDLS, CDR2 YYNGEE. The CDR3 DNA sequence: TGTGCCAGCAGTATCGATGGGGCCAACGTCCTGACTTTC. Protein product: CASSIDGANVLTF.

The chain recombines TRBV7-3 with TRBJ2-3, with 10 nucleotides matching TRBD2. The CDR3 has 16 residues. Germline values: CDR1 SGHTA, CDR2 FQGTGA. V was pared by 2 bases and J by 5 bases, with 7 bases of the junction left unmatched. CDR3 protein: CASSLGRAGGLDTQYF. The CDR3, as DNA: TGTGCCAGCAGCTTAGGAAGAGCGGGGGGGTTAGATACGCAGTATTTT.

This clonotype was recorded many times. The J gene is TRBJ2-7, the V gene TRBV28; no firm D call. Germline V gene data show CDR1 as MDHEN and CDR2 as SYDVKM. The CDR3 is made up of 11 amino acids. V was pared by 10 bases and J by 4 bases, with 11 bases between. The CDR3 here is CATLRAYEQYF. CDR3 bases: TGTGCCACCCTAAGGGCGTACGAGCAGTACTTC.

A word on this clonotype: A read error may be the cause here, since a much bigger clone is one base away. V gene TRBV7-2 combines with J gene TRBJ2-5, with 11 bases aligning to TRBD2. Germline V gives CDR1 SGHTA, CDR2 FQGNSA. This CDR3 is built from 17 residues. With 4 bases clipped from V and 3 bases from J, the junction kept 10 bases outside the gene matches. CDR3 amino acids: CASSSRLAGTLEETQYF. The CDR3 coding sequence is TGTGCCAGCAGCTCGCGACTAGCGGGAACGCTAGAAGAGACCCAGTACTTC.